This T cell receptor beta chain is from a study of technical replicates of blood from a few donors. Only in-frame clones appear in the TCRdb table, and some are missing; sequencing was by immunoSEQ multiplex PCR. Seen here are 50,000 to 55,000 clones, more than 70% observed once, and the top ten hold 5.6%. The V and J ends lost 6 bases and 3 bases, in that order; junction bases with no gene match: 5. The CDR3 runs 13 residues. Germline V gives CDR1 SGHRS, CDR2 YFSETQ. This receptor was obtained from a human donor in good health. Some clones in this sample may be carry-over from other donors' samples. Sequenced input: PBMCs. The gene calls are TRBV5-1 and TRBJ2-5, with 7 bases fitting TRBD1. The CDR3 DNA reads TGCGCCAGCACGACAGGGTGGAAAGAGACCCAGTACTTC. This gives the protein CASTTGWKETQYF.